Listed here is a single T cell receptor beta chain. Its antigen is unknown. Time point denoted: newly diagnosed GD, antithyroid drugs for less than 3 months. After RNA was extracted from PBMCs, the TCR library was made from it. Germline V lookup: CDR1 GTSNPN, CDR2 SVGIG (reference sequence). CDR3 size: 12 residues. V was cut by 5 bases and J by 7 bases, with 11 bases left in between. Library construction for TCR beta used iRepertoire HTBI primers and Arm-PCR of CDR3 regions. TCRdb reprocessed the multiplex PCR reads with MiXCR, giving one entry per CDR3 protein. The sample contains just over 600,000 distinct CDR3 sequences, approximately 15% of which appear only once. These data originate in a study of regulatory T cells in long-lasting Graves disease. Whole-study findings and limits: The study found TRBV28, TRBJ1-2 and TRBJ2-5 favored in persistent disease. Persistent Graves' patients possessed reduced TCR diversity relative to recently diagnosed ones.

The data also belong to a second study, concerning T cells in Graves' hyperthyroidism and ophthalmopathy.

This clonotype was sampled from a woman aged 25 to 39 with Graves disease. V usage is TRBV30 and J usage is TRBJ1-4; TRBD1 is a possible D gene (6 bases). The source material was peripheral blood mononuclear cells (PBMCs), sampled at new diagnosis, from a patient treated with antithyroid drugs. CDR3: CAWGQSGEKLFF. CDR3 DNA: TGTGCCTGGGGACAGTCGGGTGAAAAACTGTTTTTT.